This TCR beta chain comes out of a study of shared clonotypes between healthy human individuals. Of note for this clone: Its target is unknown.

Notes on the study in general: Blood was the sole source, and tissue repertoires probably differ.

For each subset, genomic DNA was distributed in equal portions over several immunoSEQ plates. Method: immunoSEQ multiplex PCR; TCRdb's copy keeps in-frame clones and lacks some. Of nearly 750,000 clones listed, around 70% are singletons. J was trimmed by 0 bases and V by 4 bases; bases with no gene match: 3. The germline V gene encodes CDR1 ENHRY and CDR2 SYGVKD. The CDR3 has 15 residues. This clonotype originated in a woman in her thirties in good health. The gene calls are TRBV10-3 and TRBJ2-3; 8 positions match TRBD2. The sample taken for sequencing was memory CD4+ T cells sorted from blood. Subset indicated: CD45RA-negative fraction. CDR3 in amino acids: CAISGASGSTDTQYF. In DNA form, the CDR3 reads TGTGCCATCAGTGGGGCTAGCGGGAGCACAGATACGCAGTATTTT.